This T cell receptor beta chain was identified in a study of T cells in Graves' hyperthyroidism and ophthalmopathy. After removal of 6 bases from V and 3 bases from J, the junction contained 15 bases not matched to a gene. The CDR3 sequence is 16 residues long. Germline assignment: CDR1 DFQATT and CDR2 SNEGSKA (reference sequence). A few counts support this clonotype. Its antigen is still unknown. Findings and caveats of the study: Most thyroid-expanded clonotypes above 0.001 were also found in blood.

The blood sample was taken at first hyperthyroidism diagnosis, before any ophthalmopathy symptoms. Amplified TCR beta CDR3 regions derived from RNA transcripts. The HTBI primer set was used in a first-round RT-PCR of the TCR CDR3. TCRdb processed the multiplex PCR reads anew with MiXCR; each CDR3 protein has one entry. Of roughly 580,000 distinct CDR3 sequences in the sample, around 13% are singletons; the top ten hold 5.8%. Specimen: blood. This chain joins TRBV20-1 and TRBJ1-2; the match to TRBD1 covers 8 bases. The TCR sequence derives from a woman in her twenties or thirties with Graves' hyperthyroidism that later progressed to Graves' ophthalmopathy. In DNA form, the CDR3 reads TGCAGTGCCGACCCACTGGGACAGGCAGGCGACTATGGCTACACCTTC. It yields the protein CSADPLGQAGDYGYTF.